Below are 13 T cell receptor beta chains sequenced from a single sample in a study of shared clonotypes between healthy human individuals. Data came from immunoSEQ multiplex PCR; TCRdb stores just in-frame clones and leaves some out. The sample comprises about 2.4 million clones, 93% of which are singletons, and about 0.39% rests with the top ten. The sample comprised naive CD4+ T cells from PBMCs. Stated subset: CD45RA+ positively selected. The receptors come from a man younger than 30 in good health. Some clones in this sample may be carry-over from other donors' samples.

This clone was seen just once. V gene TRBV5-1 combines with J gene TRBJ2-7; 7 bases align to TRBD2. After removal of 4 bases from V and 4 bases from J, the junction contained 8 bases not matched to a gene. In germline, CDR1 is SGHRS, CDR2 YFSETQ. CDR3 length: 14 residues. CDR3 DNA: TGCGCCAGCAGCCCCGGGGGGAGAGTTTACGAGCAGTACTTC. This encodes CASSPGGRVYEQYF.

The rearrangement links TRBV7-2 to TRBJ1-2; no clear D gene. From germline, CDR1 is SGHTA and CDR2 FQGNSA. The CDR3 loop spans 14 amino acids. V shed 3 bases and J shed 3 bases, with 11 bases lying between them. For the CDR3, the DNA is TGTGCCAGCAGCTTGCCCTGGGGAGACTATGGCTACACCTTC. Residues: CASSLPWGDYGYTF.

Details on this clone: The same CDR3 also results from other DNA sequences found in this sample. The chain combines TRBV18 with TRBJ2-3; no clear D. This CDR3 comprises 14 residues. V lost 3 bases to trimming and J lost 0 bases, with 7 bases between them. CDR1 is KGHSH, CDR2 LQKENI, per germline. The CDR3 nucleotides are TGTGCCAGCTCACCCCGACTGAGCACAGATACGCAGTATTTT. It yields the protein CASSPRLSTDTQYF.

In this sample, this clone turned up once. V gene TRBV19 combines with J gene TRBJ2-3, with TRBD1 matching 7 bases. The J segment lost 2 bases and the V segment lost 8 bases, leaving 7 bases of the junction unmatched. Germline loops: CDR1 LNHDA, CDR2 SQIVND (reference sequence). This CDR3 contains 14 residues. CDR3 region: CASRTGTDTDTQYF. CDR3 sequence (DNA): TGTGCCAGTCGAACCGGGACAGACACAGATACGCAGTATTTT.

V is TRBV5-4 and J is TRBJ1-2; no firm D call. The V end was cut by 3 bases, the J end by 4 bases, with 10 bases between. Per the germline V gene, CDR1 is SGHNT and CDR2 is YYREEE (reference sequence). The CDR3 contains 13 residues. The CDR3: CASSWGGVYGYTF. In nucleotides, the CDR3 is TGTGCCAGCAGCTGGGGTGGAGTCTATGGCTACACCTTC. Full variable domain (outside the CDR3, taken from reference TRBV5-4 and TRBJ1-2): ETGVTQSPTHLIKTRGQQVTLRCSSQSGHNTVSWYQQALGQGPQFIFQYYREEENGRGNFPPRFSGLQFPNYSSELNVNALELDDSALYLCASSWGGVYGYTFGSGTRLTVV.

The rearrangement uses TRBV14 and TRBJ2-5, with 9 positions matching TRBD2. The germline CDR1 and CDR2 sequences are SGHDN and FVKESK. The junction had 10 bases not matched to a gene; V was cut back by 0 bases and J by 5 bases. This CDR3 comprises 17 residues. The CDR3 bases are TGTGCCAGCAGCCAAGATCTAACGGCGGGAGGGCCTGAGACCCAGTACTTC. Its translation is CASSQDLTAGGPETQYF.

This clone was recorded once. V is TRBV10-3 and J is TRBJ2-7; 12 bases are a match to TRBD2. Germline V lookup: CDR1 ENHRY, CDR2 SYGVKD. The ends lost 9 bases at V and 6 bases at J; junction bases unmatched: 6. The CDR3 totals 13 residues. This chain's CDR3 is CAIRTSGIPEQYF. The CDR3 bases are TGTGCCATTAGGACTAGCGGGATCCCCGAGCAGTACTTC.

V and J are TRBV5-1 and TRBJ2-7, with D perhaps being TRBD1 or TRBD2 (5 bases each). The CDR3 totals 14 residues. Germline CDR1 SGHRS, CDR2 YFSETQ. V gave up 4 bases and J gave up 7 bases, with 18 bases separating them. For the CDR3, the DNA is TGCGCCAGCAGCCCGGGAACAGGACCCATGGAGCAGTACTTC. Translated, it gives CASSPGTGPMEQYF.

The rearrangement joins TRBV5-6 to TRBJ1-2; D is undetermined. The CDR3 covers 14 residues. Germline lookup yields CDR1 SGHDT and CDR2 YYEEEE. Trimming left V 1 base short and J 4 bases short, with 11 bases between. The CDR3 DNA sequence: TGTGCCAGCAGCTTGTTGGATCGGCCCTATGGCTACACCTTC. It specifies CASSLLDRPYGYTF.

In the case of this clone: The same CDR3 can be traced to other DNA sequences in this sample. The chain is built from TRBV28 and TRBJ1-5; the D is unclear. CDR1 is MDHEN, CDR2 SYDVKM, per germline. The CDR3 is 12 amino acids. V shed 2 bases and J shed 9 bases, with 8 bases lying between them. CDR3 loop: CASSLGARPQHF. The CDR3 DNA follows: TGTGCCAGCAGTTTAGGTGCGCGGCCCCAGCATTTT.

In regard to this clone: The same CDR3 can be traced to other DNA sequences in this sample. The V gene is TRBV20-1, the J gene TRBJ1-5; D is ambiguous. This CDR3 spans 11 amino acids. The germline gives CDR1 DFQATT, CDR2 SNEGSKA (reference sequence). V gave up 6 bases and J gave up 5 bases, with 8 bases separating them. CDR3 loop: CSARGDQPQHF. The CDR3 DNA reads TGCAGTGCCCGTGGGGATCAGCCCCAGCATTTT.

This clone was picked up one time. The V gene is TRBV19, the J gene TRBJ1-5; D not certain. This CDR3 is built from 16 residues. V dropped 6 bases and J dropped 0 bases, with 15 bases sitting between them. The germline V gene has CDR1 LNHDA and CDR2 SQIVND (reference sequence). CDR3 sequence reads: CASRRPTSSSNQPQHF. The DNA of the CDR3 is TGTGCCAGTAGGCGGCCCACCAGCAGTAGCAATCAGCCCCAGCATTTT.

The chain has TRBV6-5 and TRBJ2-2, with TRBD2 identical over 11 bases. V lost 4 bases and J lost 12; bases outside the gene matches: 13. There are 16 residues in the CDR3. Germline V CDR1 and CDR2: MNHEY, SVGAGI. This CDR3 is CASSSIGLAGPRKLFF. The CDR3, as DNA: TGTGCCAGCAGTTCGATTGGACTAGCGGGCCCTCGTAAGCTGTTTTTT.